One and the same sample provided the 8 T cell receptor beta chains below, sequenced in a study of cytomegalovirus exposure and HLA in healthy donors. Primers included in the PCR were 60 Vbeta and 13 Jbeta primers. Sequencing was performed with immunoSEQ multiplex PCR; in TCRdb, only in-frame clones are kept and a portion is missing. There are about 150,000 clones in the sample; nearly 85% occur only once, and roughly 3.5% lies in the top ten. Source material: PBMCs. The receptors here all came from a male donor in good health and CMV-seronegative.

The V and J genes are TRBV5-4 and TRBJ2-2, with a possible D match to TRBD1 (6 bases). The length of the CDR3 is 20 residues. Germline CDR1 SGHNT, CDR2 YYREEE (reference sequence). V was trimmed by 3 bases and J by 3 bases, leaving 27 bases between them. The CDR3 DNA sequence: TGTGCCAGCAGCTCCTTCGGATGGAGGCAGGGGAGTTGGTACACCGGGGAGCTGTTTTTT. Translation gives CASSSFGWRQGSWYTGELFF.

The V call is TRBV7-6, the J call TRBJ2-5, with 10 bases that match TRBD1. TRBJ2-7 matches the DNA end more closely, so the J call is doubtful. The V gene's germline CDR1 is SGHVS and CDR2 FNYEAQ. CDR3 length: 12 residues. CDR3 sequence: CASSGTGAEQYF. The CDR3 DNA reads TGTGCCAGCAGCGGGACAGGGGCCGAGCAGTACTTC.

J is TRBJ1-1 and V is TRBV19; D ambiguous. CDR1 is LNHDA, CDR2 SQIVND, per germline (reference sequence). Trimming took 7 bases from V and 3 from J, leaving 24 bases between them. The CDR3 has 17 residues. CDR3 protein: CASTPIQRGSLDTEAFF. For the CDR3, the DNA is TGTGCCAGTACTCCCATTCAGCGGGGTTCTTTGGACACTGAAGCTTTCTTT.

V is TRBV7-9 and J is TRBJ1-1; 7 positions match TRBD1. This CDR3 spans 16 amino acids. The V and J ends lost 1 base and 5 bases, in that order; junction bases with no gene match: 10. The germline gives CDR1 SEHNR, CDR2 FQNEAQ (reference sequence). The CDR3 sequence is CASSLVGQGGWTEAFF. The CDR3 coding sequence is TGTGCCAGCAGCTTAGTAGGTCAGGGGGGTTGGACTGAAGCTTTCTTT.

This clone was seen just once. The V gene is TRBV7-9, the J gene TRBJ2-7; the match to TRBD2 covers 14 bases. The length of the CDR3 is 15 residues. The V gene's germline CDR1 is SEHNR and CDR2 FQNEAQ (reference sequence). After removal of 4 bases from V and 6 bases from J, the junction contained 5 bases not matched to a gene. CDR3 region: CASSSQGTSGSEQYF. The CDR3 DNA follows: TGTGCCAGCAGCTCACAAGGGACTAGCGGGAGCGAGCAGTACTTC.

This clone has a single count. V gene TRBV27 combines with J gene TRBJ2-1; TRBD2 matches at 7 bases. The CDR3 runs to 15 residues. The ends lost 2 bases at V and 5 bases at J; junction bases unmatched: 6. CDR1 MNHEY and CDR2 SMNVEV come from the germline V gene (reference sequence). The CDR3 region is CASSLDAGVNNEQFF. The CDR3 DNA is TGTGCCAGCAGTTTAGATGCGGGAGTCAACAATGAGCAGTTCTTC.

CDR3 DNA sequence: TGTGCCAGCAGCTTAGGGGGCTTGCCCTACGAGCAGTACTTC. Translating gives CASSLGGLPYEQYF. This rearrangement joins TRBV13 to TRBJ2-7; D call uncertain. CDR1 PRHDT and CDR2 FYEKMQ come from the germline V gene (reference sequence). The germline V and J ends were trimmed by 0 bases and 2 bases, with 8 bases remaining between them. The length of the CDR3 is 14 residues.

The rearrangement links TRBV9 to TRBJ2-2, with D possibly TRBD1 on 5 matching bases. V lost 1 base and J lost 5, with 6 bases in between. Germline loops: CDR1 SGDLS, CDR2 YYNGEE. The CDR3 consists of 13 residues. The CDR3 sequence is CASSVRGTGELFF. DNA for the CDR3: TGTGCCAGCAGCGTAAGGGGAACCGGGGAGCTGTTTTTT.